The source of this T cell receptor (beta chain) is a study of lymphopenia after photon versus proton radiotherapy. Overall study findings and caveats: Photon-treated patients lost naive T cells and TCR diversity; proton-treated stayed stable. A bigger post-nadir fall in TCR diversity correlated inversely with survival time in deceased patients. After the lymphocyte nadir, photon-treated repertoires showed oligoclonal expansion, especially of CD8+ Temra cells.

Regarding this clone: Its specificity is not known.

This CDR3 has 15 amino acids. Per the germline V gene, CDR1 is MGHRA and CDR2 is YSYEKL. V was trimmed by 0 bases and J by 7 bases, leaving 16 bases between them. Libraries were prepared by immunoSEQ multiplex PCR; TCRdb keeps only in-frame clonotypes and omits some of them. Seen here are about 65,000 clones, around 86% observed once, and the top ten hold approximately 10%. This receptor was identified in a man older than 75 with esophageal cancer. V is TRBV4-1 and J is TRBJ2-7, with a weak D call TRBD1 (5 bases). The sample here was peripheral blood, taken from a patient treated with proton-based radiotherapy. DNA of the CDR3: TGCGCCAGCAGCCAAGATTCTGGCAGGGCGCGGGAGCAGTACTTC. This translates into CASSQDSGRAREQYF.